This T cell receptor beta chain was identified during a study of cytomegalovirus exposure and HLA in healthy donors. Findings of the study overall: In vitro work confirmed that a few CMV-associated chains recognize CMV antigens.

Germline trimming cut 4 bases from V and 3 bases from J; bases unmatched to any gene: 4. The CDR3 has 15 amino acids. Germline V CDR1 and CDR2: MNHEY, SMNVEV (reference sequence). Comment on this clone: Its antigen is currently unknown.

PCR amplification relied on 60 Vbeta primers (plus 13 Jbeta primers). TCRdb keeps only in-frame clones here, not all; method: immunoSEQ multiplex PCR. The data contain about 91,000 clones, about 89% of them singletons. This TCR derives from a man aged 25-45 years in good health and CMV-seropositive. Input material: PBMCs. The chain is built from TRBV27 and TRBJ2-7; 12 bases map to TRBD2. This chain's CDR3 is CASSSLAGGYYEQYF. For the CDR3, the DNA is TGTGCCAGCAGTTCCCTAGCGGGGGGGTACTACGAGCAGTACTTC.